This entry lists 29 T cell receptor beta chains sequenced from one sample in a study of blood T cell repertoires in COVID-19. Profiling relied on immunoSEQ multiplex PCR, and the TCRdb table lists in-frame clones only, not all of them. Of about 54,000 clones in the sample, more than 70% were seen once. The specimen was peripheral blood. These receptors all come from a man aged 55-75 years with active COVID-19.

The rearrangement uses TRBV5-1 and TRBJ2-7; maybe TRBD1 (6 bases). CDR3 length: 14 residues. The V gene lost 4 bases and the J gene lost 2 bases, with 13 bases spanning the gap. Germline-derived CDR1 and CDR2 are SGHRS and YFSETQ. The CDR3: CASSNRDNAYEQYF. CDR3 DNA: TGCGCCAGCAGCAACCGGGACAATGCCTACGAGCAGTACTTC. Full variable domain (missing parts from reference TRBV5-1 and TRBJ2-7): KAGVTQTPRYLIKTRGQQVTLSCSPISGHRSVSWYQQTPGQGLQFLFEYFSETQRNKGNFPGRFSGRQFSNSRSEMNVSTLELGDSALYLCASSNRDNAYEQYFGPGTRLTVT.

V gene TRBV19 combines with J gene TRBJ2-7, with 7 positions matching TRBD1. J was trimmed by 4 bases and V by 6 bases; bases with no gene match: 12. Germline CDR1 and CDR2: LNHDA and SQIVND (reference sequence). The CDR3 is 15 amino acids. For the CDR3, the DNA is TGTGCCAGTAGGGAGGAGGTAGGGGGCTTGTACGAGCAGTACTTC. The encoded protein is CASREEVGGLYEQYF.

J is TRBJ2-2 and V is TRBV9, with 7 positions matching TRBD2. Germline trimming cut 2 bases from V and 0 bases from J; bases unmatched to any gene: 4. CDR3 length: 16 amino acids. Germline CDR1 is SGDLS and CDR2 is YYNGEE. The CDR3 here is CASSVGGSPNTGELFF. The CDR3, as DNA: TGTGCCAGCAGCGTCGGCGGGAGTCCGAACACCGGGGAGCTGTTTTTT.

The chain has TRBV7-6 and TRBJ2-7, with D maybe TRBD2 (5 bases). CDR1 is SGHVS and CDR2 is FNYEAQ in the germline V gene. The CDR3 is made up of 14 amino acids. Trimming shortened V by 5 bases and J by 3 bases, and 14 bases separated the two germline ends. The CDR3 bases are TGTGCCAGCAGCATAAGCGGAGCCCACTACGAGCAGTACTTC. This translates into CASSISGAHYEQYF.

The V and J genes are TRBV5-1 and TRBJ2-1; 13 bases match TRBD2. The CDR3 covers 15 residues. V was pared by 4 bases and J by 7 bases, with 5 bases of the junction left unmatched. The germline CDR1 and CDR2 sequences are SGHRS and YFSETQ. CDR3 bases: TGCGCCAGCAGCACCGGGACTAGCGGGAAAAATGAGCAGTTCTTC. Translation gives CASSTGTSGKNEQFF.

This clone was seen only once. Here the CDR3 reads CASSTAGDEKLFF. The CDR3 region has the DNA TGCGCCAGCAGCACCGCAGGGGATGAAAAACTGTTTTTT. This sequence joins TRBV10-2 and TRBJ1-4; maybe TRBD1 (6 bases). The CDR3 is made up of 13 amino acids. Looked up from germline, CDR1 is WSHSY and CDR2 is SAAADI. Trimming stripped 6 bases from V and 6 bases from J, with 11 bases between.

The J gene is TRBJ2-7, the V gene TRBV6-5; TRBD1 aligns across 7 bases. Germline V gene lookup returns CDR1 MNHEY and CDR2 SVGAGI. V dropped 6 bases and J dropped 3; count of bases not matched to a gene: 8. The CDR3 spans 14 residues. CDR3 in amino acids: CASRIQGTDYEQYF. Written as DNA, the CDR3 is TGTGCCAGCAGAATACAGGGGACGGACTACGAGCAGTACTTC.

The genes are TRBV12-3 or TRBV12-4 and TRBJ2-1; D gene ambiguous. The CDR3 consists of 12 residues. The V and J ends lost 4 bases and 5 bases respectively, with 6 bases between them. CDR3 nucleotides: TGTGCCAGCAGTTCTGACAACAATGAGCAGTTCTTC. This translates into CASSSDNNEQFF.

The V and J genes are TRBV19 and TRBJ1-1; 7 nucleotides agree with TRBD1. The V gene's germline CDR1 is LNHDA and CDR2 SQIVND (reference sequence). The CDR3 loop spans 16 amino acids. V lost 4 bases, J lost 0 bases, and 8 bases stayed unmatched. CDR3 coding DNA: TGTGCCAGTAGTACCCAAGGACAGGACATGAACACTGAAGCTTTCTTT. It translates to CASSTQGQDMNTEAFF.

V and J are TRBV6-6 and TRBJ2-2, with TRBD1 identical over 7 bases. Trimming took 2 bases from V and 6 from J; bases not matched to a gene: 6. CDR1 is MNHNY and CDR2 is SVGAGI in the germline V gene (reference sequence). CDR3 length: 15 residues. This CDR3 is CASSYGRGSSGELFF. The CDR3 nucleotides read TGTGCCAGCAGTTACGGCAGGGGGAGCTCCGGGGAGCTGTTTTTT.

As concerns this clone: Compared with germline, one end of the junction differs, possibly owing to a read error. This rearrangement joins TRBV7-7 to TRBJ2-5; TRBD2 matches 11 bases. CDR1 and CDR2 from the germline V gene are SSHAT and FNYEAQ (reference sequence). This CDR3 contains 15 residues. CDR3 protein: CASRKTSGSGETQYF. CDR3 sequence (DNA): TGTGCTAGCAGGAAAACTAGCGGGAGCGGGGAGACCCAGTACTTC. Looking up the rest from reference TRBV7-7 and TRBJ2-5 gives the full variable domain: GAGVSQSPRYKVTKRGQDVTLRCDPISSHATLYWYQQALGQGPEFLTYFNYEAQPDKSGLPSDRFSAERPEGSISTLTIQRTEQRDSAMYRCASRKTSGSGETQYFGPGTRLLVL.

V gene TRBV4-1 combines with J gene TRBJ2-5, with TRBD2 identical over 9 bases. This CDR3 contains 15 residues. Trimming removed 1 base from V and 5 bases from J; junction bases left unmatched: 5. Germline CDR1 is MGHRA and CDR2 is YSYEKL. This chain's CDR3 is CASSQGAGGRETQYF. DNA of the CDR3: TGCGCCAGCAGCCAAGGTGCGGGAGGGAGGGAGACCCAGTACTTC.

This clone was counted once. The chain joins TRBV28 to TRBJ2-1; D is uncertain. CDR1 MDHEN and CDR2 SYDVKM come from the germline V gene. The germline V and J ends were trimmed by 4 bases and 6 bases, with 28 bases remaining between them. The CDR3 is made up of 19 amino acids. The CDR3 DNA sequence: TGTGCCAGCAGTTCCCACCCAGCCTCGGCGCGAGCTAGGTCCAATGAGCAGTTCTTC. This sequence encodes CASSSHPASARARSNEQFF.

V is TRBV7-3 and J is TRBJ2-7; TRBD1 matches 12 bases. The CDR3 contains 15 residues. CDR1 and CDR2 (germline): SGHTA, FQGTGA. With 4 bases clipped from V and 4 bases from J, the junction kept 5 bases outside the gene matches. The DNA of the CDR3 is TGTGCCAGCAGCTCACCGGGACAGGGGGCTTACGAGCAGTACTTC. Protein product: CASSSPGQGAYEQYF.

This clone was detected only a few times. The V and J genes are TRBV4-1 and TRBJ2-7, with 11 bases fitting TRBD2. Germline values: CDR1 MGHRA, CDR2 YSYEKL. The CDR3 runs 16 residues. J lost 6 bases, V lost 0 bases, and 7 bases had no gene match. The CDR3 DNA sequence: TGCGCCAGCAGCCAAGATAAACTAGCGGGAGATGGCGAGCAGTACTTC. Translating gives CASSQDKLAGDGEQYF.

The chain couples TRBV5-8 to TRBJ2-1, with TRBD2 matching 11 bases. CDR1 SGHTS and CDR2 YDEGEE come from the germline V gene. V gave up 0 bases and J gave up 5 bases; unmatched junction bases: 1. The CDR3 covers 15 residues. This CDR3 is CASSLVLAGDNEQFF. The CDR3 region has the DNA TGTGCCAGCAGCTTGGTACTAGCGGGAGACAATGAGCAGTTCTTC.

The chain is built from TRBV7-9 and TRBJ2-1; 7 nucleotides match TRBD2. CDR3 length: 15 residues. Per germline, CDR1 SEHNR and CDR2 FQNEAQ (reference sequence). Trimming removed 5 bases from V and 6 bases from J; junction bases left unmatched: 10. CDR3 loop: CASSLWSGKGNEQFF. Here the CDR3 DNA reads TGTGCCAGCAGCCTGTGGAGCGGGAAGGGCAATGAGCAGTTCTTC. The full variable domain, rest sourced from reference TRBV7-9 and TRBJ2-1, is DTGVSQNPRHKITKRGQNVTFRCDPISEHNRLYWYRQTLGQGPEFLTYFQNEAQLEKSRLLSDRFSAERPKGSFSTLEIQRTEQGDSAMYLCASSLWSGKGNEQFFGPGTRLTVL.

The chain links TRBV6-2 or TRBV6-3 to TRBJ1-5, with D possibly matching TRBD1 (6 bases). Trimming removed 5 bases from V and 0 bases from J, with 11 bases in between. The CDR3 is 15 residues long. The germline V gene encodes CDR1 MNHEY and CDR2 SVGEGT. The CDR3 protein is CASSPAGVSNQPQHF. Written as DNA, the CDR3 is TGTGCCAGCAGTCCAGCAGGGGTTAGCAATCAGCCCCAGCATTTT.

The chain uses TRBV24-1 and TRBJ2-7, with D uncertain. The CDR3 extends over 9 amino acids. Germline CDR1 reads KGHDR; CDR2 reads SFDVKD. V gave up 12 bases and J gave up 4 bases, with 6 bases separating them. CDR3 DNA sequence: TGTGCCTTCTCTTACGAGCAGTACTTC. This gives the protein CAFSYEQYF.

The V gene is TRBV10-1, the J gene TRBJ2-2; the match to TRBD2 covers 9 bases. V lost 0 bases, J lost 6 bases, and 2 bases stayed unmatched. CDR3 length: 15 residues. Germline V gene data show CDR1 as WNHNN and CDR2 as SYGVQD (reference sequence). CDR3 amino acids: CASSESLAGAGELFF. The CDR3 DNA follows: TGCGCCAGCAGTGAGTCATTAGCGGGAGCCGGGGAGCTGTTTTTT.

The chain couples TRBV18 to TRBJ1-1; 10 bases are a match to TRBD1. Per the germline V gene, CDR1 is KGHSH and CDR2 is LQKENI. V was pared by 8 bases and J by 3 bases, with 6 bases of the junction left unmatched. This CDR3 has 14 amino acids. CDR3 loop: CASVTGTGDTEAFF. DNA of the CDR3: TGTGCCAGCGTCACCGGGACAGGGGACACTGAAGCTTTCTTT. The full variable domain, in which reference TRBV18 and TRBJ1-1 provide the parts outside the CDR3, is NAGVMQNPRHLVRRRGQEARLRCSPMKGHSHVYWYRQLPEEGLKFMVYLQKENIIDESGMPKERFSAEFPKEGPSILRIQQVVRGDSAAYFCASVTGTGDTEAFFGQGTRLTVV.

The rearrangement links TRBV18 to TRBJ1-1; 7 bases are shared with TRBD1. The V gene's germline CDR1 is KGHSH and CDR2 LQKENI. V lost 3 bases, J lost 0 bases, and 4 bases stayed unmatched. The CDR3 is made up of 15 amino acids. CDR3 sequence (DNA): TGTGCCAGCTCACCTCAGACAGGGATGAACACTGAAGCTTTCTTT. As protein: CASSPQTGMNTEAFF.

The V gene is TRBV27, the J gene TRBJ2-7; possible D gene TRBD1, 6 bases. Trimming removed 8 bases from V and 5 bases from J, with 19 bases in between. CDR3 length: 14 amino acids. Germline V gene sequence: CDR1 MNHEY, CDR2 SMNVEV (reference sequence). CDR3 residues: CASQITQGTHEQYF. The CDR3 DNA is TGTGCCAGCCAGATAACTCAGGGGACCCACGAGCAGTACTTC.

This CDR3 is CASRRQGGNEQYF. The CDR3 DNA reads as TGTGCCAGCAGACGACAGGGGGGCAACGAGCAGTACTTC. This chain connects TRBV6-5 to TRBJ2-7, with TRBD1 matching over 9 bases. The germline gives CDR1 MNHEY, CDR2 SVGAGI. CDR3 length equals 13 residues. V trimming: 6 bases; J trimming: 5 bases; junction bases outside the gene matches: 5.

The genes are TRBV27 and TRBJ2-5; 8 bases match TRBD1. Germline CDR1 is MNHEY and CDR2 is SMNVEV (reference sequence). CDR3 length equals 15 residues. V shed 2 bases and J 4 bases; nucleotides not matched to a gene: 6. The DNA for the CDR3 is TGTGCCAGCAGTTTAGATGGCAGGGGGCGAGAGACCCAGTACTTC. Translating gives CASSLDGRGRETQYF.

This rearrangement joins TRBV3-1 (or the pseudogene TRBV3-2) to TRBJ2-7; D is undetermined. The CDR3 contains 14 residues. Trimming removed 5 bases at V and 0 bases at J, with 11 bases between. The germline CDR1 and CDR2 sequences are LGHDT and YNNKEL (reference sequence). In nucleotides, the CDR3 is TGTGCCAGCAGCACTCGGCAGGACTCCTACGAGCAGTACTTC. Its protein is CASSTRQDSYEQYF.

The CDR3 nucleotides read TGTGCCAGCTCAGTTGATAACGGGAACACTGAAGCTTTCTTT. As protein: CASSVDNGNTEAFF. The chain employs TRBV18 and TRBJ1-1; D is unresolved. Germline assignment: CDR1 KGHSH and CDR2 LQKENI. V dropped 5 bases and J dropped 1 base, with 11 bases sitting between them. This CDR3 is 14 amino acids long.

This chain connects TRBV3-1 (or the pseudogene TRBV3-2) to TRBJ2-1; maybe TRBD2 (5 bases). CDR3 length equals 17 residues. Trimming stripped 6 bases from V and 0 bases from J, with 18 bases between. CDR1 is LGHDT and CDR2 is YNNKEL in the germline V gene (reference sequence). The CDR3 here is CASSSLAEISSYNEQFF. CDR3 bases: TGTGCCAGCAGTAGTCTAGCCGAAATAAGCTCCTACAATGAGCAGTTCTTC.

The rearrangement uses TRBV12-3 or TRBV12-4 and TRBJ2-1; no reliable D call. The CDR3 length is 11 residues. V shed 6 bases and J shed 7 bases, with 7 bases lying between them. The CDR3 spells CASRAQNEQFF. The CDR3 bases are TGTGCCAGCAGGGCTCAGAATGAGCAGTTCTTC.